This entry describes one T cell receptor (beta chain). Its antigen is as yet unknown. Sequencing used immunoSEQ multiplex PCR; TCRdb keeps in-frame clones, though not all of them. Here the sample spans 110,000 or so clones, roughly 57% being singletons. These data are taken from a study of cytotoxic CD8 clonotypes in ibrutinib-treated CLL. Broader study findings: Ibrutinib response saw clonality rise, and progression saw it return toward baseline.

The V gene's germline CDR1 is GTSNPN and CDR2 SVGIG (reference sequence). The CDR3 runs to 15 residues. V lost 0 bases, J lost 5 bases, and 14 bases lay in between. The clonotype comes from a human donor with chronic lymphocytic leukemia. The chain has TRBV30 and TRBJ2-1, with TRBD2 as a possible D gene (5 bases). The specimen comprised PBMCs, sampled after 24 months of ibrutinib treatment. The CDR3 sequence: CAWSVLGRKNNEQFF. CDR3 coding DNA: TGTGCCTGGAGTGTACTAGGACGGAAAAACAATGAGCAGTTCTTC.